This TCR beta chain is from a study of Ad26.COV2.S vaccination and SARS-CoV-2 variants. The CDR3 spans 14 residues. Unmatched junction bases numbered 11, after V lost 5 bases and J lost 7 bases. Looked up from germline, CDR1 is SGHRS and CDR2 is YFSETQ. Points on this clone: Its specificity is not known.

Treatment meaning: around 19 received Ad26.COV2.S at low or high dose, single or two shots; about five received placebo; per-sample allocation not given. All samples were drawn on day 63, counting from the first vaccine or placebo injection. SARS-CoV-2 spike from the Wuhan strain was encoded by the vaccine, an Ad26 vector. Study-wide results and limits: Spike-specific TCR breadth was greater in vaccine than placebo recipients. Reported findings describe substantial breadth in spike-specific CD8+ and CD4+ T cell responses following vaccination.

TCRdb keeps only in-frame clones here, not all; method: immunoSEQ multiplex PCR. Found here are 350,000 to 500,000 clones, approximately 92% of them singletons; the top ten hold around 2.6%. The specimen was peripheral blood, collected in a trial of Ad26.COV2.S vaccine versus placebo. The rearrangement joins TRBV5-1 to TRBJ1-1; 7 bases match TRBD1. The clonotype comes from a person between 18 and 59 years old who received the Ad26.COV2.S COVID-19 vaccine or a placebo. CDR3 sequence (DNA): TGCGCCAGCAGATACGGGACAGCCGGAAGTGAAGCTTTCTTT. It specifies CASRYGTAGSEAFF.